This entry lists 30 T cell receptor beta chains sequenced from one sample in a study of T cells after yellow fever vaccination. TCRdb passed the 5' RACE reads through MiXCR, listing each CDR3 protein once. The sample yields hundreds of thousands of distinct CDR3 sequences, approximately 18% seen once. The sequencing used PBMCs, collected before the yellow fever booster vaccination. These receptor sequences come from a man aged 18-30 years who received the YFV17D yellow fever vaccine.

The V call is TRBV7-2, the J call TRBJ2-3; D call uncertain. V lost 5 bases and J 2 bases, leaving 14 bases between the germline ends. The CDR3 has 15 amino acids. Germline values: CDR1 SGHTA, CDR2 FQGNSA. CDR3 region: CASSPSSFFTDTQYF. CDR3 DNA: TGTGCCAGCAGCCCAAGTAGCTTCTTCACAGATACGCAGTATTTT.

This chain connects TRBV7-7 to TRBJ2-5; no clear D. V was cut by 2 bases and J by 4 bases, with 8 bases left in between. The CDR3 covers 13 residues. Germline V gene data show CDR1 as SSHAT and CDR2 as FNYEAQ (reference sequence). CDR3 DNA: TGTGCCAGCAGCTTATCCCCAGTAGAGACCCAGTACTTC. Residues: CASSLSPVETQYF.

This sequence joins TRBV18 and TRBJ1-6; D is perhaps TRBD1 (5 bases). The CDR3 is 16 amino acids. In germline, CDR1 is KGHSH, CDR2 LQKENI. V was pared by 4 bases and J by 7 bases, with 17 bases between. The CDR3 coding sequence is TGTGCCAGCTCACAGGCGGCAGGGCCGAGGAATTCACCCCTCCACTTT. Translation gives CASSQAAGPRNSPLHF. Looking up the rest from reference TRBV18 and TRBJ1-6 gives the full variable domain: NAGVMQNPRHLVRRRGQEARLRCSPMKGHSHVYWYRQLPEEGLKFMVYLQKENIIDESGMPKERFSAEFPKEGPSILRIQQVVRGDSAAYFCASSQAAGPRNSPLHFGNGTRLTVT.

The V call is TRBV27, the J call TRBJ2-3; D not resolved. V lost 5 bases and J lost 4, with 13 bases in between. CDR1 is MNHEY and CDR2 is SMNVEV in the germline V gene (reference sequence). This CDR3 region has 14 residues. CDR3 DNA sequence: TGTGCCAGCAGTCCCCGTCGAACTCCAGATACGCAGTATTTT. Its protein is CASSPRRTPDTQYF.

This chain connects TRBV24-1 to TRBJ2-1, with 10 bases lining up with TRBD1. CDR3 size: 15 residues. Germline lookup yields CDR1 KGHDR and CDR2 SFDVKD. Trimming removed 9 bases from V and 6 bases from J; junction bases left unmatched: 10. The DNA of the CDR3 is TGTGCCACCGGGAAGGGACAGGGGAACTTCAATGAGCAGTTCTTC. It encodes CATGKGQGNFNEQFF.

There are a few counts of this clonotype. The chain uses TRBV7-2 and TRBJ2-2; D is undetermined. Trimming pared 2 bases from V and 7 bases from J, leaving 11 bases between. The CDR3 length is 14 residues. The germline CDR1 and CDR2 sequences are SGHTA and FQGNSA. CDR3 DNA sequence: TGTGCCAGCAGCTTATTCTCTGTCATCGGGGAGCTGTTTTTT. This gives the protein CASSLFSVIGELFF.

The V call is TRBV30, the J call TRBJ2-2, with 12 bases that match TRBD2. Germline V lookup: CDR1 GTSNPN, CDR2 SVGIG (reference sequence). This CDR3 has 17 amino acids. V shed 1 base, J shed 3 bases, and the junction held 6 bases outside the gene matches. The CDR3: CAWSAGTSGLYTGELFF. The DNA for the CDR3 is TGTGCCTGGAGTGCCGGGACTAGCGGGTTGTACACCGGGGAGCTGTTTTTT.

This clonotype was recorded a few times. The rearrangement joins TRBV5-1 to TRBJ2-3; either TRBD1 or TRBD2 may supply D (5 bases each). The V and J ends lost 0 bases and 10 bases respectively, with 18 bases between them. This CDR3 comprises 15 residues. Germline-derived CDR1 and CDR2 are SGHRS and YFSETQ. The chain's CDR3 is CASSLAGPLVAPQYF. CDR3 nucleotides: TGCGCCAGCAGCTTGGCGGGACCTTTGGTTGCTCCGCAGTATTTT.

This clonotype came up a few times. The chain combines TRBV11-2 with TRBJ2-2, with TRBD1 matching 7 bases. Germline CDR1 reads SGHAT; CDR2 reads FQNNGV. CDR3 length equals 14 residues. Trimming at V came to 3 bases and at J to 8 bases, leaving 6 bases not matched to a gene. The CDR3 nucleotides read TGTGCCAGCAGCTTTCTTCGACAGGGAGGGGAGCTGTTTTTT. It is translated as CASSFLRQGGELFF. Supplemented by reference TRBV11-2 and TRBJ2-2, the full variable domain reads EAGVAQSPRYKIIEKRQSVAFWCNPISGHATLYWYQQILGQGPKLLIQFQNNGVVDDSQLPKDRFSAERLKGVDSTLKIQPAKLEDSAVYLCASSFLRQGGELFFGEGSRLTVL.

This clonotype was picked up a small number of times. This rearrangement joins TRBV19 to TRBJ2-3, with D possibly called TRBD1 or TRBD2 (5 bases each). The V end lost 9 bases, the J end lost 1 base, and 11 bases lay between the germline ends. CDR3 length equals 13 residues. The germline CDR1 and CDR2 sequences are LNHDA and SQIVND (reference sequence). DNA for the CDR3: TGTGCCAGCCAACGGGACGGCACAGATACGCAGTATTTT. It translates to CASQRDGTDTQYF.

The chain links TRBV7-3 to TRBJ2-1; TRBD2 aligns across 11 bases. Per germline, CDR1 SGHTA and CDR2 FQGTGA. The trim removed 5 bases at V and 4 bases at J, leaving 4 bases unmatched. The CDR3 extends over 15 amino acids. The DNA for the CDR3 is TGTGCCAGCAGCCAGGGACTAGCGGCATACAATGAGCAGTTCTTC. Translating it yields CASSQGLAAYNEQFF.

This clonotype was seen a handful of times. The chain uses TRBV20-1 and TRBJ2-3; no definite D call. The CDR3 is made up of 16 amino acids. The V end lost 7 bases, the J end lost 2 bases, and 22 bases lay between the germline ends. Germline V gene data show CDR1 as DFQATT and CDR2 as SNEGSKA (reference sequence). The CDR3 DNA is TGCAGTGGAAGGGCTGTGCGCTCGGAAGACACAGATACGCAGTATTTT. As protein: CSGRAVRSEDTDTQYF.

The CDR3 DNA reads TGTGCCAGCAGTTACTCCCAGGGGCGTCAGCCCCAGCATTTT. Its protein product is CASSYSQGRQPQHF. The chain couples TRBV6-6 to TRBJ1-5; the D gene is possibly TRBD1 (6 bases). CDR3 length equals 14 residues. Trimming cost V 0 bases and J 6 bases, with 9 bases left between them. In germline, CDR1 is MNHNY, CDR2 SVGAGI (reference sequence).

In the case of this clonotype: At one end, the junction sequence differs from germline, possibly due to a read error. V is TRBV5-1 and J is TRBJ1-5; D gene uncertain. The CDR3 loop spans 14 amino acids. CDR1 is SGHRS, CDR2 YFSETQ, per germline. Written as DNA, the CDR3 is TGCGCCAGCAGATTGGCCGGCCCGAATCAGCCCCAGCATTTT. Translating gives CASRLAGPNQPQHF.

This sequence joins TRBV6-2 or TRBV6-3 and TRBJ2-3; tentatively, D is TRBD2 (5 bases). The ends were cut back, 2 bases at V and 4 bases at J, with 13 bases in the middle. Per germline, CDR1 MNHEY and CDR2 SVGEGT. The CDR3 sequence is 15 residues long. CDR3 coding DNA: TGTGCCAGCAGTTACGTTAGCGTTGGCGCAGATACGCAGTATTTT. Translated: CASSYVSVGADTQYF.

The rearrangement links TRBV7-2 to TRBJ2-7; D is ambiguous. V lost 6 bases and J lost 5, with 11 bases in between. CDR1 is SGHTA, CDR2 FQGNSA, per germline. There are 12 residues in the CDR3. CDR3 DNA: TGTGCCAGCAGTAGTAGCCGTGACGAGCAGTACTTC. Encoded protein: CASSSSRDEQYF.

This clonotype was seen a handful of times. The V and J genes are TRBV7-2 and TRBJ1-2, with 9 bases fitting TRBD1. V lost 4 bases and J lost 5; bases outside the gene matches: 11. The CDR3 has 16 amino acids. Looked up from germline, CDR1 is SGHTA and CDR2 is FQGNSA. The CDR3 coding sequence is TGTGCCAGCAGCTCAGCTACAGGGGGCGCGGGATATGGCTACACCTTC. It encodes CASSSATGGAGYGYTF.

The chain carries TRBV29-1 and TRBJ2-7; D remains unclear. Trimming left V 1 base short and J 2 bases short, with 12 bases between. The CDR3 length is 14 residues. Germline-derived CDR1 and CDR2 are SQVTM and ANQGSEA. The CDR3 DNA is TGCAGCGTTGAAGTTCGGTCCTCTACCTACGAGCAGTACTTC. It translates to CSVEVRSSTYEQYF.

This clonotype has only a few counts. V gene TRBV7-2 combines with J gene TRBJ1-5; weak D call: TRBD1 (5 bases). Per the germline V gene, CDR1 is SGHTA and CDR2 is FQGNSA. Trimming took 3 bases from V and 4 from J, leaving 16 bases between them. The CDR3 is made up of 16 amino acids. This CDR3 is CASSFGPWGLNQPQHF. The CDR3 coding sequence is TGTGCCAGCAGCTTCGGGCCTTGGGGCCTGAATCAGCCCCAGCATTTT.

The V and J genes are TRBV7-2 and TRBJ1-1; D uncertain. The CDR3 is 14 residues long. Germline values: CDR1 SGHTA, CDR2 FQGNSA. Trimming pared 4 bases from V and 1 base from J, leaving 10 bases between. This CDR3 reads CASSSGWGNTEAFF. CDR3 in DNA: TGTGCCAGCAGCTCCGGGTGGGGGAACACTGAAGCTTTCTTT.

This clonotype was detected only a few times. The rearrangement uses TRBV5-1 and TRBJ2-7, with 8 bases lining up with TRBD1. The CDR3 runs to 15 residues. After removal of 3 bases from V and 0 bases from J, the junction contained 5 bases not matched to a gene. Germline CDR1 is SGHRS and CDR2 is YFSETQ. Here the CDR3 DNA reads TGCGCCAGCAGCTGGGACAGGCCGAGCTCCTACGAGCAGTACTTC. This codes for CASSWDRPSSYEQYF.

This clonotype has a handful of counts. V usage is TRBV7-2 and J usage is TRBJ1-5; D gene ambiguous. V was trimmed by 0 bases and J by 7 bases, leaving 10 bases between them. This CDR3 has 14 residues. CDR1 is SGHTA, CDR2 FQGNSA, per germline. The CDR3 region is CASSLAPVAQPQHF. DNA for the CDR3: TGTGCCAGCAGCTTAGCTCCGGTAGCACAGCCCCAGCATTTT.

This clonotype was detected a few times. The V call is TRBV4-2, the J call TRBJ2-1, with D maybe TRBD1 (5 bases). The CDR3 has 13 residues. V dropped 5 bases and J dropped 8 bases, with 13 bases sitting between them. Germline CDR1 and CDR2: LGHNA and YNFKEQ. The CDR3 nucleotides read TGTGCCAGCAGCTTCGCCCCCAGGGATGAGCAGTTCTTC. Protein sequence: CASSFAPRDEQFF.

This clonotype has only a few counts. The genes are TRBV7-9 and TRBJ2-2, with unresolved D. The CDR3 covers 13 residues. CDR1 is SEHNR, CDR2 FQNEAQ, per germline (reference sequence). V lost 2 bases and J lost 5, with 6 bases in between. CDR3 protein: CASSLYQTGELFF. CDR3 DNA: TGTGCCAGCAGCTTATATCAGACCGGGGAGCTGTTTTTT. The whole variable domain, remainder taken from reference TRBV7-9 and TRBJ2-2, is DTGVSQNPRHKITKRGQNVTFRCDPISEHNRLYWYRQTLGQGPEFLTYFQNEAQLEKSRLLSDRFSAERPKGSFSTLEIQRTEQGDSAMYLCASSLYQTGELFFGEGSRLTVL.

This chain links TRBV12-3 or TRBV12-4 with TRBJ2-6; 9 nucleotides line up with TRBD1. Trimming took 7 bases from V and 2 from J; bases not matched to a gene: 6. The CDR3 runs to 16 residues. CDR3 amino acids: CASTLGTGTGANVLTF. The DNA of the CDR3 is TGTGCCAGCACCCTGGGGACAGGGACTGGGGCCAACGTCCTGACTTTC.

This clonotype was picked up a small number of times. The chain recombines TRBV6-5 with TRBJ1-6; the D is unclear. The V gene's germline CDR1 is MNHEY and CDR2 SVGAGI. There are 18 residues in the CDR3. V was pared by 2 bases and J by 8 bases, with 22 bases between. CDR3 DNA: TGTGCCAGCAGTTACAAAACCAACGCCTTGTCACGCCATTCACCCCTCCACTTT. This translates into CASSYKTNALSRHSPLHF.

The sample holds a few counts of this clonotype. This rearrangement joins TRBV7-3 to TRBJ2-3, with D unresolved. With 0 bases removed from V and 7 bases from J, the gap between germline ends came to 11 bases. From germline, CDR1 is SGHTA and CDR2 FQGTGA. This CDR3 is built from 14 residues. The CDR3 loop reads CASSLTGLVNTQYF. CDR3 sequence (DNA): TGTGCCAGCAGCTTAACTGGGCTAGTAAATACGCAGTATTTT.

The sample holds a few counts of this clonotype. V is TRBV6-2 or TRBV6-3 and J is TRBJ2-3, with D perhaps TRBD2 (6 bases). CDR1 is MNHEY, CDR2 SVGEGT, per germline. The V end was cut by 8 bases, the J end by 7 bases, with 13 bases between. This CDR3 is built from 12 residues. DNA of the CDR3: TGTGCCAGCGCGCGCGGGGTGCATACGCAGTATTTT. Its protein product is CASARGVHTQYF.

The rearrangement uses TRBV6-6 and TRBJ1-2; D not resolved. V lost 6 bases to trimming and J lost 3 bases, with 11 bases between them. Germline assignment: CDR1 MNHNY and CDR2 SVGAGI (reference sequence). The CDR3 covers 13 residues. The CDR3 is CASRDRRDYGYTF. The CDR3, as DNA: TGTGCCAGCAGAGACCGGAGGGACTATGGCTACACCTTC.

Remarks on this clonotype: One end of the junction is discordant with germline, which a read error may explain. The rearrangement uses TRBV7-7 and TRBJ1-1, with a weak D call TRBD1 (5 bases). The V gene's germline CDR1 is SSHAT and CDR2 FNYEAQ (reference sequence). The length of the CDR3 is 13 residues. The DNA for the CDR3 is TGTGCTAGCACCCCCTTGCCGGGGGGAGAAGCTTTCTTT. It yields the protein CASTPLPGGEAFF. Variable domain in full (rest from reference TRBV7-7 and TRBJ1-1): GAGVSQSPRYKVTKRGQDVTLRCDPISSHATLYWYQQALGQGPEFLTYFNYEAQPDKSGLPSDRFSAERPEGSISTLTIQRTEQRDSAMYRCASTPLPGGEAFFGQGTRLTVV.